This T cell receptor (beta chain) was captured by sequencing in a study of beta chain features in type 1 diabetes. Study-wide context: On cell yields, gender and age, patients and healthy donors were similar. Overall study results and limits: Amplification by PCR could prefer shorter templates, with the same effect in patients and controls. TCRB repertoires of naive, central memory and Treg cells appeared more similar among patients than among healthy donors.

The entirety of the isolated RNA underwent reverse transcription, so expressed TCRB transcripts were sequenced. The data were produced by immunoSEQ multiplex PCR, yet TCRdb's version contains in-frame clones alone and is incomplete. The table has around 310,000 clones, around 10% seen once; the top ten hold around 0.015%. There are a few counts of this clone. Antigen specificity is unknown. Each population that was sorted was more than 98% pure. The TCR originated in a woman aged 25 to 39 in good health. Sequenced material: naive CD4+ T cells from blood.

Here the CDR3 DNA reads TGTGCCAGCAGTAAGCTAGCGGGAGTAGGGTACGAGCAGTACTTC. This sequence encodes CASSKLAGVGYEQYF. The J gene is TRBJ2-7, the V gene TRBV25-1; the match to TRBD2 covers 10 bases. CDR3 length: 15 amino acids. Germline lookup yields CDR1 MGHDK and CDR2 SYGVNS. With V trimmed by 5 bases and J by 4 bases, 8 bases remained unmatched.